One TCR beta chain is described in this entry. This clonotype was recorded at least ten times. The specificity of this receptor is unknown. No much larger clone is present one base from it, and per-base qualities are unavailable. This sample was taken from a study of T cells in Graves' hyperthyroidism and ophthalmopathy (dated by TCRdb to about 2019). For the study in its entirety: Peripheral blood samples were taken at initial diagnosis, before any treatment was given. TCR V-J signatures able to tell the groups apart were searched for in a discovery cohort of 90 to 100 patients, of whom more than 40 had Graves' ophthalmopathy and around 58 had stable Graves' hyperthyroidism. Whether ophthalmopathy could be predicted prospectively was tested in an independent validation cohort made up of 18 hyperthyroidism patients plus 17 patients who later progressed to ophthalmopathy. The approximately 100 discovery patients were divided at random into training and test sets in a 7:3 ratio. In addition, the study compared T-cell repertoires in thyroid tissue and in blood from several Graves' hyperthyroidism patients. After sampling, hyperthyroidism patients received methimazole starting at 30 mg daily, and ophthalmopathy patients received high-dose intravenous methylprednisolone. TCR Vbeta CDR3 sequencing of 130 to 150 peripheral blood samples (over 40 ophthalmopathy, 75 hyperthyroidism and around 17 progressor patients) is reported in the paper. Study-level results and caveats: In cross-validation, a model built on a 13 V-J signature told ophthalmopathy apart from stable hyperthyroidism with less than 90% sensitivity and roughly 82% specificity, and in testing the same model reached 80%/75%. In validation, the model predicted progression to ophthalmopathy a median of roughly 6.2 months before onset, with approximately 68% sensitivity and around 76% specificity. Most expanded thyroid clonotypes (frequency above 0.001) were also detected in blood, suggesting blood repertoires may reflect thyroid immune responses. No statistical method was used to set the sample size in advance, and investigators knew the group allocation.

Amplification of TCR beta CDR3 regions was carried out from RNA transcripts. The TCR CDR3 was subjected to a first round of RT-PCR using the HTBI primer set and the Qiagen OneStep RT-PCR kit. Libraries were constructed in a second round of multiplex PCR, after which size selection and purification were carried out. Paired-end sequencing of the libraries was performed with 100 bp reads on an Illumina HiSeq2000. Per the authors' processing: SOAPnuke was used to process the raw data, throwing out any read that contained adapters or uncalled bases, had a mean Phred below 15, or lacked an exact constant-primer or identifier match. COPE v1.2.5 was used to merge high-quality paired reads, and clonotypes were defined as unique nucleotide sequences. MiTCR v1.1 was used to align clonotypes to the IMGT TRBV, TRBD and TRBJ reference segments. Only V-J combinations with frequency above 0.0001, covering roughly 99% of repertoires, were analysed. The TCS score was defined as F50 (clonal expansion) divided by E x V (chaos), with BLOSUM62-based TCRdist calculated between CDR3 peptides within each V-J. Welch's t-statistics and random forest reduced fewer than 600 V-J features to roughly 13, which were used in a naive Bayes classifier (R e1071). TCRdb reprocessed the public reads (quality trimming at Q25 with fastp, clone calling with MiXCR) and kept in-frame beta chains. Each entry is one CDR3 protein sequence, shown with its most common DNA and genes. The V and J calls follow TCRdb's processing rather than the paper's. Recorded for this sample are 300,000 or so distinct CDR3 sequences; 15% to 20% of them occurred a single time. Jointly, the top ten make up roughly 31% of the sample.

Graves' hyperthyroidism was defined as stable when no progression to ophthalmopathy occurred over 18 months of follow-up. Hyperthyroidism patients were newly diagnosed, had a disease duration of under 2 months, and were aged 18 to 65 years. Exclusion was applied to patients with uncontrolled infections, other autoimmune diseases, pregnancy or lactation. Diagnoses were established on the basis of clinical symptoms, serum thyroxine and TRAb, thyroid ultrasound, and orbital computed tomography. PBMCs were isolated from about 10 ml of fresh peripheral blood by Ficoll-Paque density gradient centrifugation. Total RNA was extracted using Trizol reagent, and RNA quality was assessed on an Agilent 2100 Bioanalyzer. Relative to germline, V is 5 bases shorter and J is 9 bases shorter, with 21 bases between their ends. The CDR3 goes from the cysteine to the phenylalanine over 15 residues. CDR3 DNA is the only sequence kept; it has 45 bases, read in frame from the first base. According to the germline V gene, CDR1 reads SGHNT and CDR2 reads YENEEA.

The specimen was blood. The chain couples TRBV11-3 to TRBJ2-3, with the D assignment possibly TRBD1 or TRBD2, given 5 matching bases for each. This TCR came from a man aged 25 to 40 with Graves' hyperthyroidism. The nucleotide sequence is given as TGTGCCAGCAGCCGACCTTCCCGGGACGGAGGAACGCAGTATTTT. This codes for CASSRPSRDGGTQYF.